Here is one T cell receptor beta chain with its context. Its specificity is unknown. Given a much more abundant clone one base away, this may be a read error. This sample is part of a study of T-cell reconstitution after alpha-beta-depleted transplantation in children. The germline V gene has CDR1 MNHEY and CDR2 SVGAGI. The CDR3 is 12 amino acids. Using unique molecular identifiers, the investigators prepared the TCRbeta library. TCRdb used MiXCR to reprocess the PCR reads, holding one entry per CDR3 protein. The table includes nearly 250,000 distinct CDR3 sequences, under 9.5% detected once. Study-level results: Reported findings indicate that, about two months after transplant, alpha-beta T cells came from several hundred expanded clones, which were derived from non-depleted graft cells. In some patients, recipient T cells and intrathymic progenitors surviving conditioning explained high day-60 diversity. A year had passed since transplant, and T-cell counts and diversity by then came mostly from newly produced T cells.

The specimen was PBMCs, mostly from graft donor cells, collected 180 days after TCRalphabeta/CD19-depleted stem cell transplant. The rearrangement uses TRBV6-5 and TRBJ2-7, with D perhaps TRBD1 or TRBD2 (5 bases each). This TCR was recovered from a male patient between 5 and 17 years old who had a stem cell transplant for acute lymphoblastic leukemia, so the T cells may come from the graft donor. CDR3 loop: CASSRGVEEHYF. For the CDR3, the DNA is TGTGCCAGCAGCCGGGGCGTGGAAGAGCATTACTTC.